This T cell receptor beta chain stems from a study of control samples from healthy donors and cancer patients (TCRdb year 2020). CDR3 length: 14 amino acids, cysteine to phenylalanine. Just CDR3 DNA is preserved here, 42 bases in frame from base 1. The germline V gene (reference sequence) provides CDR1 SEHNR and CDR2 FQNEAQ. Trimmed from V: 3 bases; trimmed from J: 6 bases; junction bases lacking a gene match: 4. Preparation of the library involved the immunoSEQ multiplex PCR assay. The table was pulled from immuneACCESS by TCRdb, which kept in-frame rearrangements only. Such tables lose some clones; where checked, under half of the loss comes from unresolved V genes, and the rest has no known cause. The table for this sample lists about 120,000 clones; about 91% of them were counted only once. Approximately 3.5% of the sample is taken by the ten largest. As regards this clone: Its antigen remains unidentified. No much larger clonotype is one base removed from it; base qualities were not supplied.

The source material was blood. The sequence was collected from a man in his forties or fifties in good health. The chain is encoded by TRBV7-9 joined to TRBJ2-5, with 10 junctional bases fitting TRBD1. The DNA sequence reads TGTGCCAGCAGCTTTCGGACAGGGGGTCAGACCCAGTACTTC. This yields the protein CASSFRTGGQTQYF.